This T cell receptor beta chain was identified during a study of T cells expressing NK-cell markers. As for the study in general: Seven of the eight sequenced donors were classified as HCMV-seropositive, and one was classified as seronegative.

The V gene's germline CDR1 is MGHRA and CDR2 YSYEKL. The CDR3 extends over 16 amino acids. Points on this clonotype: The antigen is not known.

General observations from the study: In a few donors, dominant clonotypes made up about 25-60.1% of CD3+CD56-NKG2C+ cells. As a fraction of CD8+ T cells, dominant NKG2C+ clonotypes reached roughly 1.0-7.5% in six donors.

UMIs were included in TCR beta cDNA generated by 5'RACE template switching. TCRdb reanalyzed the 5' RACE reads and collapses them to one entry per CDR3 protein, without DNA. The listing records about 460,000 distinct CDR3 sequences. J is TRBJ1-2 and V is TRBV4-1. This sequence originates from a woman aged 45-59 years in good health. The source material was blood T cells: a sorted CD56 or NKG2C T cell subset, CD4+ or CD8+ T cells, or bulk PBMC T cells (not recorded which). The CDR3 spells CASSHGLSRLMYGYTF.